These T cell receptor beta chains were read from a single sample in a study of beta chain features in type 1 diabetes. The table came from immunoSEQ multiplex PCR; TCRdb's copy has only in-frame clones and leaves some out. The sample lists around 160,000 clones, approximately 9% occurring once. Sequencing was performed on central memory CD4+ T cells from blood. These receptors originate from a young woman with type 1 diabetes. Both conserved end residues are part of each CDR3. D genes are given only for firm matches. A clone size is listed for some rows: how often the clone was seen (once, few, many), or a class if it is expanded.

abundance	j_gene	d_gene	v_gene	CDR3nt	CDR3aa
.	TRBJ2-7	TRBD2	TRBV5-1	TGCGCCAGCAGCTTGGGGGCTAGCGGGGCCTACGAGCAGTACTTC	CASSLGASGAYEQYF
few	TRBJ2-6	.	TRBV2	TGTGCCAGCAGTGGGCTCTCTGGGGCCAACGTCCTGACTTTC	CASSGLSGANVLTF
.	TRBJ1-2	TRBD1	TRBV5-6	TGTGCCAGCAGCCGCACAGGGGAGTATGGCTACACCTTC	CASSRTGEYGYTF
.	TRBJ1-3	.	TRBV29-1	TGCAGCGTCTGGGGCCCTGGAAACACCATATATTTT	CSVWGPGNTIYF
few	TRBJ2-3	TRBD2	TRBV6-6	TGTGCCAGCAGTCAGGGACTAGCGGGAGTACGCGATACGCAGTATTTT	CASSQGLAGVRDTQYF
few	TRBJ2-1	TRBD1	TRBV5-1	TGCGCCAGCAGCTCCGGGACAGATGATGAGCAGTTCTTC	CASSSGTDDEQFF
few	TRBJ2-6	.	TRBV5-4	TGTGCCAGCAGCTTGATGGTTCTGGGCGCTGGGGCCAACGTCCTGACTTTC	CASSLMVLGAGANVLTF
once	TRBJ2-7	.	TRBV19	TGTGCCAGTAGTAGACAGAACCACGAGCAGTACTTC	CASSRQNHEQYF
.	TRBJ2-3	TRBD1	TRBV12-5	TGTGCTAGTGGAGGGACAGGGGGTACAGATACGCAGTATTTT	CASGGTGGTDTQYF
few	TRBJ2-3	.	TRBV5-4	TGTGCCAGCAGCTTGGCGGCTGGGGGGACAGATACGCAGTATTTT	CASSLAAGGTDTQYF
.	TRBJ1-5	.	TRBV30	TGTGCCTGGAGTATGCAGTCCCCAGGGCCCCAGCATTTT	CAWSMQSPGPQHF
few	TRBJ2-7	.	TRBV5-1	TGCGCCAGCGGATTCGGGGGCTACGAGCAGTACTTC	CASGFGGYEQYF
.	TRBJ2-3	TRBD2	TRBV5-4	TGTGCCAGCAGCGCGGGACTAGCGGGAGGGTCAGATACGCAGTATTTT	CASSAGLAGGSDTQYF
.	TRBJ1-3	.	TRBV28	TGTGCCAGCACGACGGGGTTTGAGACCATATATTTT	CASTTGFETIYF
.	TRBJ2-7	.	TRBV18	TGTGCCAGCTCCGTAACATCCCAGGGATTCGAGCAGTACTTC	CASSVTSQGFEQYF